This T cell receptor beta chain was observed in a study of CD8 T cells in ankylosing spondylitis (dated by TCRdb to the late 2010s). About the study as a whole: The study profiled T cell receptor beta repertoires in healthy donors and ankylosing spondylitis patients to find disease-linked TCR variants. In total, the full study cohort was made up of roughly 110 healthy donors and 25 ankylosing spondylitis patients. Peripheral blood was sampled, and synovial fluid was additionally collected from ankylosing spondylitis patients. Findings and caveats that apply to the study as a whole: According to the report, matched synovial fluid samples from ankylosing spondylitis patients were significantly enriched for the disease-linked clones. Blood from ankylosing spondylitis patients appeared to be characterized by a TCR beta motif composed of 7 to 9 highly homologous amino acid variants. Some motif variants were previously reported in synovial fluid and blood of reactive arthritis patients, suggesting common disease-initiation mechanisms. In peripheral blood, the disease-linked clones were found at relatively low frequencies and had a CD8+ phenotype.

Sequencing was carried out with an Illumina HiSeq 2500. Quantitative 5'-RACE with molecular barcodes was used to prepare TCR beta libraries. The authors processed their data as follows. A new computational method based on a probabilistic model of VDJ rearrangement was used to identify disease-linked TCR variants. TCRdb redid the processing of the public reads, applying fastp at Q25 and MiXCR, and retained in-frame beta chains. Rows are unified per CDR3 protein, each entry keeping the most common DNA and genes. These V and J calls rely on TCRdb rather than the paper's analysis. This sample is represented by 300,000 to 400,000 distinct CDR3 sequences; about 15% of them were singletons. The ten largest make up 0.9% to 1.2% of the sample. The CDR3 measures 14 amino acids from cysteine to phenylalanine. Kept here is only the CDR3 DNA, which spans 42 bases and is read in frame from base 1. In the germline V gene, CDR1 corresponds to MGHRA and CDR2 to YSYEKL. Relative to germline, V is 0 bases shorter and J is 2 bases shorter, with 7 bases between their ends.

A remark on this clonotype: It has no known antigen specificity. There are no base qualities to consult, and no much larger clone falls within one base.

This receptor was taken from a male donor with ankylosing spondylitis or in good health (not recorded which). The chain is assembled from TRBV4-1 and TRBJ1-1; the D gene cannot be named for sure. The sample was blood, either unsorted or a sorted T cell fraction (not recorded which). DNA sequence: TGCGCCAGCAGCCAAGATATACTTAACACTGAAGCTTTCTTT. The resulting protein is CASSQDILNTEAFF.